This T cell receptor beta chain was identified during a study of cytomegalovirus exposure and HLA in healthy donors. The study's findings and limits: There were a few CMV-associated chains whose specificity for CMV antigens was confirmed in vitro. Over 150 TCR beta chains were listed as cytomegalovirus-associated. With high specificity and sensitivity, the classifier reportedly diagnosed cytomegalovirus status.

Assay used: immunoSEQ multiplex PCR; TCRdb lists only in-frame clones, some missing. The repertoire holds roughly 120,000 clones, approximately 87% seen once, with 2.1% in the top ten. This clone occurred a few times. What it binds is unknown. The ends lost 2 bases at V and 4 bases at J; junction bases unmatched: 1. Germline V CDR1 and CDR2: MNHNS, SASEGT. The CDR3 loop spans 15 amino acids. This clonotype originated in a woman in her twenties or thirties in good health and CMV-seronegative. The J gene is TRBJ2-3, the V gene TRBV6-1, with 12 nucleotides matching TRBD2. The source material was PBMCs. The CDR3 bases are TGTGCCAGCAGTGAACTAGCGGGGGGGCCAGATACGCAGTATTTT. Its translation: CASSELAGGPDTQYF.